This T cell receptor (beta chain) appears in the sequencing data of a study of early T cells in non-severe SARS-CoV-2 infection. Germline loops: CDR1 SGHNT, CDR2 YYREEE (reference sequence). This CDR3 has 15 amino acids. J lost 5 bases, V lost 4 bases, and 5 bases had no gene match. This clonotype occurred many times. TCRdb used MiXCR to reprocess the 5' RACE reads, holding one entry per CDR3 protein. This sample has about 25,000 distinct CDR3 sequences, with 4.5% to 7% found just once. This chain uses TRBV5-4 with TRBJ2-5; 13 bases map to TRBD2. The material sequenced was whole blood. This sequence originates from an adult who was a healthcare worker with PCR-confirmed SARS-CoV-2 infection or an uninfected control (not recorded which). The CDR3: CASSPGLAGRETQYF. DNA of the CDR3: TGTGCCAGCAGCCCGGGACTAGCGGGGAGGGAGACCCAGTACTTC.